What follows are 27 T cell receptor beta chains derived from one specimen sequenced in a study of identifying expanded T cells in peripheral blood (dated by TCRdb to about 2019). The library was obtained by the immunoSEQ multiplex PCR assay. As stored in TCRdb, this immuneACCESS dataset retains in-frame rearrangements with V and J assigned. A fraction of the clones does not appear; measured against another copy, unresolved V genes explain less than half of the discrepancy, and the remainder lacks a known reason. Within this sample are tens of thousands of clones, with roughly 84% of them counted one time only. The ten largest account for around 19% of the sample. Sequenced: blood. The receptors shown here come from a person aged 18 to 75 in good health.

This clone occurred once. This chain connects TRBV9 to TRBJ1-5; D remains ambiguous. V lost 2 bases to trimming and J lost 0 bases, with 3 bases between them. CDR1 is SGDLS and CDR2 is YYNGEE in the germline V gene. The length of the CDR3 is 13 residues. The CDR3 DNA reads TGTGCCAGCAGCGTTAATAGCAATCAGCCCCAGCATTTT. Translating it yields CASSVNSNQPQHF.

V and J are TRBV4-3 and TRBJ1-2; 8 bases map to TRBD1. The CDR3 contains 17 residues. V dropped 3 bases and J dropped 7; count of bases not matched to a gene: 16. The V gene's germline CDR1 is LGHNA and CDR2 YSLEER. Written as DNA, the CDR3 is TGCGCCAGCAGCCAGAACGAGATCAGGGGGCCATCCGGTGGCTACACCTTC. Translating it yields CASSQNEIRGPSGGYTF.

There are a few counts of this clone. The rearrangement uses TRBV19 and TRBJ1-5, with unresolved D. V lost 3 bases and J lost 5, with 20 bases in between. The CDR3 is made up of 17 amino acids. Germline values: CDR1 LNHDA, CDR2 SQIVND (reference sequence). CDR3: CASSIPLGRPSHQPQHF. The CDR3, as DNA: TGTGCCAGTAGTATCCCCCTTGGCAGACCGAGCCATCAGCCCCAGCATTTT.

This chain links TRBV7-3 with TRBJ2-2; a weak D match, TRBD2 (6 bases). The CDR3 is made up of 14 amino acids. CDR1 is SGHTA, CDR2 FQGTGA, per germline. V was shortened by 4 bases and J by 5 bases, with 11 bases between the two germline ends. The CDR3 DNA sequence: TGTGCCAGCAGCTCCTCCGGGACTACCGGGGAGCTGTTTTTT. It yields the protein CASSSSGTTGELFF.

This chain uses TRBV11-3 with TRBJ2-1; the match to TRBD2 covers 7 bases. Germline CDR1 reads SGHNT; CDR2 reads YENEEA. This CDR3 is built from 15 residues. Unmatched junction bases numbered 6, after V lost 4 bases and J lost 3 bases. In nucleotides, the CDR3 is TGTGCCAGCAGCTCCCGGGACTACAACTACAATGAGCAGTTCTTC. Amino acids: CASSSRDYNYNEQFF.

The genes are TRBV27 and TRBJ1-2; D gene unclear. This CDR3 has 14 amino acids. The V and J ends lost 3 bases and 0 bases respectively, with 8 bases between them. CDR1 and CDR2 (germline): MNHEY, SMNVEV (reference sequence). DNA of the CDR3: TGTGCCAGCAGTTTGTCCGGGGCTAACTATGGCTACACCTTC. Its translation is CASSLSGANYGYTF.

This clone was observed once. This rearrangement joins TRBV11-3 to TRBJ1-1; D is undetermined. V dropped 3 bases and J dropped 3 bases, with 8 bases sitting between them. CDR1 SGHNT and CDR2 YENEEA come from the germline V gene. The length of the CDR3 is 13 residues. The CDR3 is CASSLGSDTEAFF. DNA for the CDR3: TGTGCCAGCAGCTTGGGGTCTGACACTGAAGCTTTCTTT.

The genes are TRBV18 and TRBJ1-1, with a possible D match to TRBD1 (5 bases). Looked up from germline, CDR1 is KGHSH and CDR2 is LQKENI. V was trimmed by 3 bases and J by 14 bases, leaving 16 bases between them. This CDR3 is 12 amino acids long. The CDR3 DNA sequence: TGTGCCAGCTCACCGCTGGACACGGCGCCGTTCTTT. Translating it yields CASSPLDTAPFF.

The chain couples TRBV7-2 to TRBJ1-1; D gene uncertain. The CDR3 consists of 14 residues. The V gene's germline CDR1 is SGHTA and CDR2 FQGNSA. V lost 5 bases and J 10 bases, leaving 20 bases between the germline ends. This CDR3 reads CASSESEGRKGAFF. The CDR3 DNA sequence: TGTGCCAGCAGCGAATCAGAAGGACGTAAGGGAGCTTTCTTT.

CDR3 in amino acids: CASSPVFGEYGTQYF. The CDR3 region has the DNA TGCGCCAGCAGCCCGGTGTTTGGGGAATATGGGACCCAGTACTTC. The chain is built from TRBV5-1 and TRBJ2-5, with D uncertain. V was trimmed by 4 bases and J by 7 bases, leaving 20 bases between them. Looked up from germline, CDR1 is SGHRS and CDR2 is YFSETQ. The CDR3 is 15 amino acids.

The V gene is TRBV14, the J gene TRBJ2-1; D perhaps matches TRBD2 (5 bases). Deletions cut 4 bases from V and 3 bases from J, with 13 bases between. This CDR3 contains 15 residues. Germline V gene data show CDR1 as SGHDN and CDR2 as FVKESK. The CDR3 spells CASSPFGGYYNEQFF. The CDR3 coding sequence is TGTGCCAGCAGCCCCTTTGGCGGGTACTACAATGAGCAGTTCTTC.

The rearrangement uses TRBV29-1 and TRBJ2-5, with D possibly matching TRBD1 (6 bases). Trimming shortened V by 4 bases and J by 4 bases, and 7 bases separated the two germline ends. This CDR3 has 11 residues. Germline lookup yields CDR1 SQVTM and CDR2 ANQGSEA. The CDR3 here is CSVGRGETQYF. The CDR3 DNA follows: TGCAGCGTTGGCAGGGGAGAGACCCAGTACTTC.

This clone was observed a single time. The chain uses TRBV27 and TRBJ2-3; a weak D match, TRBD2 (6 bases). The CDR3 is 17 residues long. Germline V gene sequence: CDR1 MNHEY, CDR2 SMNVEV (reference sequence). V was pared by 3 bases and J by 1 base, with 17 bases between. CDR3 protein: CASSLKGGAFRTDTQYF. Written as DNA, the CDR3 is TGTGCCAGCAGTTTGAAGGGAGGAGCGTTTCGCACAGATACGCAGTATTTT.

This sequence joins TRBV28 and TRBJ1-1, with 7 bases that match TRBD1. Germline CDR1 is MDHEN and CDR2 is SYDVKM. The V gene end was trimmed by 5 bases and the J gene end by 0 bases; junction bases not matched to a gene: 6. The CDR3 loop spans 15 amino acids. The CDR3: CASSPGQVLNTEAFF. The DNA of the CDR3 is TGTGCCAGCAGTCCCGGACAGGTACTGAACACTGAAGCTTTCTTT.

This clone was observed a handful of times. The chain employs TRBV7-8 and TRBJ1-2; 8 nucleotides match TRBD1. The CDR3 is 14 residues long. The germline gives CDR1 SGHVS, CDR2 FQNEAQ. Trimming took 1 base from V and 8 from J; bases not matched to a gene: 6. CDR3 sequence: CASSLGNQGAGYTF. The DNA for the CDR3 is TGTGCCAGCAGCTTAGGGAATCAGGGGGCCGGCTACACCTTC. Based on the CDR3 plus reference TRBV7-8 and TRBJ1-2, the full variable domain is GAGVSQSPRYKVAKRGQDVALRCDPISGHVSLFWYQQALGQGPEFLTYFQNEAQLDKSGLPSDRFFAERPEGSVSTLKIQRTQQEDSAVYLCASSLGNQGAGYTFGSGTRLTVV.

This clone was observed once. V and J are TRBV5-4 and TRBJ2-1, with D perhaps TRBD2 (6 bases). Germline CDR1 is SGHNT and CDR2 is YYREEE (reference sequence). Trimming took off 0 bases at V and 5 bases at J, with 12 bases between the two ends. The length of the CDR3 is 15 residues. Written as DNA, the CDR3 is TGTGCCAGCAGCTTGGCGGGGACTGGAAACAATGAGCAGTTCTTC. It yields the protein CASSLAGTGNNEQFF.

The chain has TRBV5-1 and TRBJ2-1, with D maybe TRBD1 (6 bases). The CDR3 extends over 14 amino acids. Germline V gives CDR1 SGHRS, CDR2 YFSETQ. With 8 bases removed from V and 7 bases from J, the gap between germline ends came to 19 bases. The DNA of the CDR3 is TGCGCCAGTAGACAAGGGGCAGGGGAAAATGAGCAGTTCTTC. It codes for CASRQGAGENEQFF.

The chain combines TRBV2 with TRBJ1-4, with D possibly TRBD1 on 6 matching bases. Deletions cut 8 bases from V and 12 bases from J, with 19 bases between. Germline lookup yields CDR1 SNHLY and CDR2 FYNNEI. The CDR3 sequence is 13 residues long. The CDR3 protein is CASFRDGGQELFF. The CDR3 DNA sequence: TGTGCCAGCTTCCGGGACGGGGGGCAGGAACTGTTTTTT.

The CDR3 region is CASSPDRASGNTIYF. Here the CDR3 DNA reads TGTGCCAGTAGCCCGGACAGGGCCTCTGGAAACACCATATATTTT. The V call is TRBV19, the J call TRBJ1-3; TRBD1 matches at 8 bases. Germline V gene sequence: CDR1 LNHDA, CDR2 SQIVND (reference sequence). V shed 6 bases, J shed 0 bases, and the junction held 4 bases outside the gene matches. CDR3 length: 15 residues.

The V call is TRBV11-1, the J call TRBJ2-7, with D unresolved. V dropped 5 bases and J dropped 3 bases, with 5 bases sitting between them. The CDR3 is 11 residues long. Germline V gene lookup returns CDR1 SGHAT and CDR2 FQDESV (reference sequence). CDR3 residues: CASSIHYEQYF. In DNA form, the CDR3 reads TGTGCCAGCAGCATACACTACGAGCAGTACTTC.

V and J are TRBV5-6 and TRBJ2-7, with 7 bases identical to TRBD1. Germline CDR1 reads SGHDT; CDR2 reads YYEEEE. The CDR3 loop spans 17 amino acids. The trim removed 3 bases at V and 4 bases at J, leaving 16 bases unmatched. CDR3 sequence reads: CASSSIQTGLVDYEQYF. The DNA for the CDR3 is TGTGCCAGCAGCTCGATTCAGACAGGGCTGGTTGATTACGAGCAGTACTTC.

The gene calls are TRBV19 and TRBJ1-2; possible D gene TRBD1, 6 bases. CDR3 length equals 19 residues. Between the trimmed V and J ends, which lost 2 bases and 2 bases, there was a span of 24 bases. The germline CDR1 and CDR2 sequences are LNHDA and SQIVND (reference sequence). The CDR3 sequence: CASSINTRTDTTFNYGYTF. CDR3 coding DNA: TGTGCCAGTAGTATAAATACCCGGACAGATACTACCTTCAACTATGGCTACACCTTC.

This chain uses TRBV4-3 with TRBJ2-7, with a possible D match to TRBD1 (5 bases). CDR1 LGHNA and CDR2 YSLEER come from the germline V gene. The CDR3 spans 15 residues. With 0 bases removed from V and 5 bases from J, the gap between germline ends came to 14 bases. For the CDR3, the DNA is TGCGCCAGCAGCCAAGATCGATACAGGCCCCACGAGCAGTACTTC. Amino acids: CASSQDRYRPHEQYF.

This clone was detected once. This chain uses TRBV7-3 with TRBJ1-1; the match to TRBD1 covers 7 bases. This CDR3 region has 13 residues. V lost 5 bases to trimming and J lost 2 bases; unmatched junction nucleotides: 2. In germline, CDR1 is SGHTA, CDR2 FQGTGA. This chain's CDR3 is CASSRDSNTEAFF. DNA of the CDR3: TGTGCCAGCAGCCGGGACAGTAACACTGAAGCTTTCTTT.

The sample holds one count of this clone. The V gene is TRBV6-5, the J gene TRBJ2-7, with a weak D call TRBD2 (7 bases). Between the trimmed V and J ends, which lost 5 bases and 7 bases, there was a span of 21 bases. This CDR3 comprises 15 residues. Germline assignment: CDR1 MNHEY and CDR2 SVGAGI. CDR3 DNA sequence: TGTGCCAGCAGTACGCGGGCGGGGGCGGGAGAGGAGCAGTACTTC. This translates into CASSTRAGAGEEQYF.

The J gene is TRBJ2-7, the V gene TRBV6-1; TRBD1 agrees at 7 bases. V lost 0 bases and J lost 2; bases outside the gene matches: 7. The CDR3 consists of 16 residues. Germline V gene lookup returns CDR1 MNHNS and CDR2 SASEGT. The CDR3 spells CASSEAGDSPAYEQYF. CDR3 DNA sequence: TGTGCCAGCAGTGAAGCTGGGGACAGCCCCGCCTACGAGCAGTACTTC.

The gene calls are TRBV7-6 and TRBJ2-3; 12 bases are a match to TRBD2. Germline CDR1 reads SGHVS; CDR2 reads FNYEAQ. The ends lost 4 bases at V and 6 bases at J; junction bases unmatched: 8. This CDR3 comprises 16 residues. In nucleotides, the CDR3 is TGTGCCAGCAGCTCGGCACTAGCGGGAGGTTGGGATACGCAGTATTTT. This translates into CASSSALAGGWDTQYF.